Listed here are 4 T cell receptor beta chains from one sample, sequenced in a study of beta chain features in type 1 diabetes (dated by TCRdb to about 2018). Their target antigens are unknown. The library was made by the immunoSEQ multiplex PCR assay. All of the isolated RNA was reverse transcribed with the High Capacity cDNA Reverse Transcription Kit, so expressed TCRB transcripts were sequenced. Entries here come from immuneACCESS through TCRdb and include only in-frame sequences with V and J called. Some clones fail to appear in such tables; in the studies checked, an unresolved V gene covers under half of the shortfall, and the cause of the remainder is unknown. The sample contains 250,000 to 300,000 clones, 20% to 25% of them found a single time. The ten top clones hold approximately 0.011% of the sample. General conclusions and limits of the study: In all four CD4+ subsets, TCRB CDR3 length was moderately but significantly shorter in type 1 diabetes patients.

Sequences were obtained from naive CD4+ T cells from blood. The intended sense of this specimen's cell subset or site label: true naive CD4+ T cells. These receptors originate from a woman under 40 with type 1 diabetes.

This clone was counted only a few times. The rearrangement uses TRBV7-9 and TRBJ1-1; no reliable D call. V lost 5 bases to trimming and J lost 8 bases, with 12 bases between them. Germline values: CDR1 SEHNR, CDR2 FQNEAQ (reference sequence). There are 12 residues in the CDR3. As DNA, the CDR3 is TGTGCCAGCAGCCCCACAGACATAGAAGCTTTCTTT. Translated: CASSPTDIEAFF.

This clone was picked up a small number of times. The V gene is TRBV30, the J gene TRBJ2-1; possibly TRBD2 for D (5 bases). V lost 7 bases and J lost 0, with 16 bases in between. Per germline, CDR1 GTSNPN and CDR2 SVGIG (reference sequence). This CDR3 comprises 15 residues. CDR3 loop: CAFGVGSSSYNEQFF. The CDR3 region has the DNA TGTGCCTTCGGGGTCGGGTCGTCCTCCTACAATGAGCAGTTCTTC.

The chain is built from TRBV2 and TRBJ2-5; a possible D gene is TRBD1 (6 bases). The CDR3 runs 14 residues. Germline V gives CDR1 SNHLY, CDR2 FYNNEI. Trimming removed 6 bases from V and 2 bases from J, with 13 bases in between. The CDR3 protein is CASSVQGQQETQYF. CDR3 coding DNA: TGTGCCAGCAGCGTACAGGGACAACAAGAGACCCAGTACTTC.

The chain uses TRBV29-1 and TRBJ2-4, with a weak D call TRBD2 (5 bases). The CDR3 totals 13 residues. Trimming stripped 4 bases from V and 2 bases from J, with 9 bases between. The V gene's germline CDR1 is SQVTM and CDR2 ANQGSEA. The CDR3 region has the DNA TGCAGCGTTGCTGAGGGAACCAAAAACATTCAGTACTTC. Amino acids: CSVAEGTKNIQYF.